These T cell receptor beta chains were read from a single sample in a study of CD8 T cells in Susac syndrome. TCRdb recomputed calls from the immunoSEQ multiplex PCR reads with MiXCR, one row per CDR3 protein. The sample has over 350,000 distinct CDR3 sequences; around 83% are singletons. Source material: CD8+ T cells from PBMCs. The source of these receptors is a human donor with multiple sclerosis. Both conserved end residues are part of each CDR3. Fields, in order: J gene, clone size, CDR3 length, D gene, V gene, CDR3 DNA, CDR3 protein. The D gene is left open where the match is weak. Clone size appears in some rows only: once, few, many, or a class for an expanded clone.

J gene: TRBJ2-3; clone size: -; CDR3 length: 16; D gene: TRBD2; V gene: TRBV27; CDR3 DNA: TGTGCCAGCAGTTCCCGACTAGCGGGAGGAGTAGATACGCAGTATTTT; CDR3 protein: CASSSRLAGGVDTQYF
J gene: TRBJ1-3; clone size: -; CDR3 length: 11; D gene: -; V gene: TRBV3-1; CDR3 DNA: TGTGCCAGCAGAAGAGGAAACACCATATATTTT; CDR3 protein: CASRRGNTIYF
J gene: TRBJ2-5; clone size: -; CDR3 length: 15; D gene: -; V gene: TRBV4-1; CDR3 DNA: TGCGCCAGCAGCCAAGATCAGGGTACGTGGGAGACCCAGTACTTC; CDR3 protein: CASSQDQGTWETQYF
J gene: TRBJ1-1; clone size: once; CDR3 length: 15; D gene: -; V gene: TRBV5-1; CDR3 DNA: TGCGCCAGCAGCTTGGCCGCCCAGGGAAACACTGAAGCTTTCTTT; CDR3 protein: CASSLAAQGNTEAFF
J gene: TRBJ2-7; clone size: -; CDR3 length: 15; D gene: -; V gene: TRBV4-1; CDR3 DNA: TGCGCCAGCAGCCAAGAGCTAGCTCCCACCTACGAGCAGTACTTC; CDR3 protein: CASSQELAPTYEQYF
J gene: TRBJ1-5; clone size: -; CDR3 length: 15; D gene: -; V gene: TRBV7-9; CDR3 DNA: TGTGCCAGCAGCTTATCGAACACAAGCAATCAGCCCCAGCATTTT; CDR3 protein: CASSLSNTSNQPQHF
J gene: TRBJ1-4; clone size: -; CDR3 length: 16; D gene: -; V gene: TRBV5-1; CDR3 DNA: TGCGCCAGCAGCTTGGTCTCGCCAGGGGCGAATGAAAAACTGTTTTTT; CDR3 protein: CASSLVSPGANEKLFF
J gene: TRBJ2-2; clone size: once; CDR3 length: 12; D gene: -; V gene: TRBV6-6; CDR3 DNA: TGTGCCAGCAGTTACGGCGCCGGGGAGCTGTTTTTT; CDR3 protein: CASSYGAGELFF
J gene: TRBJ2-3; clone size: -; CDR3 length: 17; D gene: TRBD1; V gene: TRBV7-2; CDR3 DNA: TGTGCCAGCAGCTTACCTCCCTGGACAGGGGGCTCAGATACGCAGTATTTT; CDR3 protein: CASSLPPWTGGSDTQYF
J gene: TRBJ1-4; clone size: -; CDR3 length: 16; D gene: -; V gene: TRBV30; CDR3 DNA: TGTGCCTGGGGCAGAGGCGTGGGACTTCGGCCTGAAAAACTGTTTTTT; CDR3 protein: CAWGRGVGLRPEKLFF
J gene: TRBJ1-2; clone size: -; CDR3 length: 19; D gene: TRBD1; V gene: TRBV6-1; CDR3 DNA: TGTGCCAGCACCTACGTAATTGGTCCGGGACAGGGAGCTAACTATGGCTACACCTTC; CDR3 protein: CASTYVIGPGQGANYGYTF
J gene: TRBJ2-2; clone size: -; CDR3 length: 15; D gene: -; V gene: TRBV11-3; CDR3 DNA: TGTGCCAGCAGCCCCGGAGAGGGTAACACCGGGGAGCTGTTTTTT; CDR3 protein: CASSPGEGNTGELFF
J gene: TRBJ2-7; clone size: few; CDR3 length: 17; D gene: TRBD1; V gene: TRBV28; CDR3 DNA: TGTGCCAGCAGTCCAGTGCCGACAGGGGCCTTTTCCTACGAGCAGTACTTC; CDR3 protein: CASSPVPTGAFSYEQYF
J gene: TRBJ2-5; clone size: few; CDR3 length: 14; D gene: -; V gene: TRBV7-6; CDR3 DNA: TGTGCCAGCAGCTTAAAGGGGCTCCAAGAGACCCAGTACTTC; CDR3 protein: CASSLKGLQETQYF
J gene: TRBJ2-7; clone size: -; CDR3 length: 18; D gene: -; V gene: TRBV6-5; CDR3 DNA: TGTGCCAGCAGTTACGCCTCTGGGGGGGCTTGGGTGAGCTACGAGCAGTACTTC; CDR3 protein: CASSYASGGAWVSYEQYF
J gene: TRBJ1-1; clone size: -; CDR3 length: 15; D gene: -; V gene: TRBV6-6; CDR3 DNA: TGTGCCAGCAGAACCGAGACGGAAATGAACACTGAAGCTTTCTTT; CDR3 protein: CASRTETEMNTEAFF
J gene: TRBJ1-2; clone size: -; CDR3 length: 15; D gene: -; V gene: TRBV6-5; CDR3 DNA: TGTGCCAGCAGCCCCAACAGTTTCCCGAACTATGGCTACACCTTC; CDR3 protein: CASSPNSFPNYGYTF
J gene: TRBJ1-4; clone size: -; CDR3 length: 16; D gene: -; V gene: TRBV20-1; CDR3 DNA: TGCAGTGCTAGAGATTGGGACGGGGACGTCCGTGAAAAACTGTTTTTT; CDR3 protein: CSARDWDGDVREKLFF
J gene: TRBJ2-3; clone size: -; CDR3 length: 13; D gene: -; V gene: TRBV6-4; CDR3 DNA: TGTGCCAGCAGCAAGGAAAGCACAGATACGCAGTATTTT; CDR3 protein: CASSKESTDTQYF
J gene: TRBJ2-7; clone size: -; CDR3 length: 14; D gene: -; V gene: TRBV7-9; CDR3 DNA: TGTGCCAGCAGCTTAGAGATGCCCCCCTACGAGCAGTACTTC; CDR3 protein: CASSLEMPPYEQYF